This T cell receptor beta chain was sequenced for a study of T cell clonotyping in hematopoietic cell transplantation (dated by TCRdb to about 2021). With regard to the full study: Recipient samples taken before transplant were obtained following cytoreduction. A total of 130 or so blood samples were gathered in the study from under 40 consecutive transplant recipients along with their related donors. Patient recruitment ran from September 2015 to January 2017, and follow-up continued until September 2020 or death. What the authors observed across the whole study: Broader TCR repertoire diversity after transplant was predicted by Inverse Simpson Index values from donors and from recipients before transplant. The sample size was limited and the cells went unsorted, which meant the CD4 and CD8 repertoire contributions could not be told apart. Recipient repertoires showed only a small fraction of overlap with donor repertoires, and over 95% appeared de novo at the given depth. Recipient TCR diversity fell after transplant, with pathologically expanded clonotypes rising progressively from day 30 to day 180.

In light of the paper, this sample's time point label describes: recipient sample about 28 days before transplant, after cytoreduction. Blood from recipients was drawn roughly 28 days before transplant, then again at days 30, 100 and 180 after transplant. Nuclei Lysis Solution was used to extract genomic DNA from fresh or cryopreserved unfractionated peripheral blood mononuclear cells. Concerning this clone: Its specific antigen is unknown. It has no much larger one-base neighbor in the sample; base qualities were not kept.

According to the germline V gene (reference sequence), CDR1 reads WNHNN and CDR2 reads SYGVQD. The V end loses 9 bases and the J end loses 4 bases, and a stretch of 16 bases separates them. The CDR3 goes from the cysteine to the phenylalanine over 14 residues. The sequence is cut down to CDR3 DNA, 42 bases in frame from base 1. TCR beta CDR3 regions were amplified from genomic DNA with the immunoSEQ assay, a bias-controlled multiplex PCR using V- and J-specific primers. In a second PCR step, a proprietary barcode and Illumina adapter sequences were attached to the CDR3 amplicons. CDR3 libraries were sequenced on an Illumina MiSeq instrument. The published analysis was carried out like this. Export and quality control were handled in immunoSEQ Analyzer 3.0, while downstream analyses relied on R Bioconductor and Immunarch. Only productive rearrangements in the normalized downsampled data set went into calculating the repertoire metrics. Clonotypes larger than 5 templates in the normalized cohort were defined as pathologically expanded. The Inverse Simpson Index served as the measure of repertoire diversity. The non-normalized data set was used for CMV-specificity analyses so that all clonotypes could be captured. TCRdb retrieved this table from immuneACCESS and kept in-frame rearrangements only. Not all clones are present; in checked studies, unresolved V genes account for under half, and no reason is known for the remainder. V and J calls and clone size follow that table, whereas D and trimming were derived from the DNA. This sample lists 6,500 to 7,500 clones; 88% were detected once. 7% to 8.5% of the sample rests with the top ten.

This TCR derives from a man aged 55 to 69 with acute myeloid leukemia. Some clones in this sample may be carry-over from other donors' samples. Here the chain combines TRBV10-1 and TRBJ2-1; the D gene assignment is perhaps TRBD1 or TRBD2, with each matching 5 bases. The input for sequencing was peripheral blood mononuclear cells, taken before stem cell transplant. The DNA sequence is TGCGCCAGGCCCCCTCGGGACCAATACAATGAGCAGTTCTTC. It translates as CARPPRDQYNEQFF.